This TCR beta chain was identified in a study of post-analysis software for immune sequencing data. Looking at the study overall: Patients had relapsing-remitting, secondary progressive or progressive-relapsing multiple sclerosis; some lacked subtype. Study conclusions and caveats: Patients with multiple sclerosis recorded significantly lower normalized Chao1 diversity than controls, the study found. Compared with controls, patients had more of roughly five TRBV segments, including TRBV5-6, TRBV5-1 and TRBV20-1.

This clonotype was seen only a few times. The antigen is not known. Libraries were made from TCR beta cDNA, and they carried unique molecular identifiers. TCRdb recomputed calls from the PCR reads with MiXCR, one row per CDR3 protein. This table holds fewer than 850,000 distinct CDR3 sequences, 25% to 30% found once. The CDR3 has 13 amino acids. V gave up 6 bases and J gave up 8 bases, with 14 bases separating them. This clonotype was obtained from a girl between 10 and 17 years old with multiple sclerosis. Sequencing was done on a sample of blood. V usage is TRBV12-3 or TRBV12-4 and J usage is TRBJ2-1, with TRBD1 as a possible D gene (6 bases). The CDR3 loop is CASRQGWNDEQFF. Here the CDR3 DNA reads TGTGCCAGCAGGCAGGGGTGGAATGATGAGCAGTTCTTC.